Reported below is one T cell receptor beta chain. Per the study methods: Estimated nucleated cell counts came from reference gene primer amplification. The method was immunoSEQ multiplex PCR; TCRdb's version includes in-frame clones alone and lacks a portion of them. That table supplies the V and J calls and clone size; D and trimming were determined from the DNA. The sample includes 110,000 to 150,000 clones, about 80% seen only once; the top ten take around 3.1%. V shed 5 bases and J 4 bases; nucleotides not matched to a gene: 2. There are 13 residues in the CDR3. The data derive from a study of blood T cell repertoires in COVID-19. At the level of the study: There were acute and convalescent COVID-19 samples, and they came from the United States, Italy and Spain. T cells, B-cell-depleted T cells, or PBMCs provided the cDNA or gDNA that served as material.

The rearrangement joins TRBV12-3 or TRBV12-4 to TRBJ2-5; 9 positions agree with TRBD1. The sequenced sample consisted of peripheral blood. The sequence derives from an elderly woman with acute or convalescent COVID-19. CDR3 in amino acids: CASSNRGPETQYF. Here the CDR3 DNA reads TGTGCCAGCAGTAACAGGGGGCCAGAGACCCAGTACTTC.